The 13 T cell receptor beta chains presented below share a single source sample, sequenced in a study of T cell repertoires in aging, cancer and after chemotherapy. Rearranged V-D-J TRB sequences were amplified with a mixed TRB-A/B primer pool. TCRdb analysed the multiplex PCR reads with MiXCR anew, one entry per CDR3 protein. The sample gives 13,000 or so distinct CDR3 sequences, 26% of which show up once; 2% to 3% is in the top ten. Peripheral blood genomic DNA, not sorted cells or RNA, was the template. Specimen: blood. The receptors here all came from a human donor in good health.

This clonotype was seen a handful of times. This chain joins TRBV7-9 and TRBJ2-3; 7 nucleotides align to TRBD2. The CDR3 spans 13 residues. J was trimmed by 4 bases and V by 5 bases; bases with no gene match: 3. CDR1 is SEHNR, CDR2 FQNEAQ, per germline (reference sequence). CDR3 nucleotide sequence: TGTGCCAGCAGCCGGGGGGAGGCAGATACGCAGTATTTT. Translating it yields CASSRGEADTQYF.

The V gene is TRBV5-6, the J gene TRBJ2-3, with TRBD1 matching 8 bases. The CDR3 is 15 residues long. The germline CDR1 and CDR2 sequences are SGHDT and YYEEEE. Unmatched junction bases numbered 5, after V lost 3 bases and J lost 2 bases. The CDR3 DNA reads as TGTGCCAGCAGCTCCCCAGGGGGCGTCACAGATACGCAGTATTTT. Encoded protein: CASSSPGGVTDTQYF. Full variable domain (remainder filled in from reference TRBV5-6 and TRBJ2-3): DAGVTQSPTHLIKTRGQQVTLRCSPKSGHDTVSWYQQALGQGPQFIFQYYEEEERQRGNFPDRFSGHQFPNYSSELNVNALLLGDSALYLCASSSPGGVTDTQYFGPGTRLTVL.

J is TRBJ1-5 and V is TRBV18, with D uncertain. V lost 2 bases and J 0 bases, leaving 2 bases between the germline ends. CDR3 length: 13 residues. In germline, CDR1 is KGHSH, CDR2 LQKENI. Here the CDR3 reads CASSPNSNQPQHF. The CDR3 nucleotides read TGTGCCAGCTCACCAAATAGCAATCAGCCCCAGCATTTT.

V usage is TRBV12-3 or TRBV12-4 and J usage is TRBJ2-7, with 9 bases fitting TRBD1. The CDR3 contains 19 residues. CDR3 sequence (DNA): TGTCCCAGCAGTGACTCAGGGGACAGGGTATCCTCCCGGCCTTACGAGCAGTACGTC. Translated: CPSSDSGDRVSSRPYEQYV.

This clonotype is categorized as medium-sized. The chain carries TRBV27 and TRBJ1-3; no clear D gene. The ends were cut back, 4 bases at V and 4 bases at J, with 14 bases in the middle. Per the germline V gene, CDR1 is MNHEY and CDR2 is SMNVEV (reference sequence). The CDR3 has 15 amino acids. The CDR3 coding sequence is TGTGCCAGCAGTTCCCGACTGGGGAAGGGAAACACCATATATTTT. Protein: CASSSRLGKGNTIYF.

By its share, this clonotype is medium-sized (0.01 to 0.1%). This rearrangement joins TRBV7-9 to TRBJ2-3; no reliable D call. Trimming removed 1 base at V and 0 bases at J, with 14 bases between. Germline V gene lookup returns CDR1 SEHNR and CDR2 FQNEAQ (reference sequence). There are 17 residues in the CDR3. CDR3 sequence (DNA): TGTGCCAGCAGCTTAGTGCCTTTCGGCCTAAGCACAGATACGCAGTATTTT. This sequence encodes CASSLVPFGLSTDTQYF.

The chain is built from TRBV4-1 and TRBJ2-7; D possibly corresponds to TRBD2 (5 bases). The V end was cut by 0 bases, the J end by 6 bases, with 18 bases between. Germline assignment: CDR1 MGHRA and CDR2 YSYEKL. This CDR3 has 16 residues. The CDR3 loop is CASSQDHGRGSGEQYV. The CDR3 coding sequence is TGCGCCAGCAGCCAAGATCACGGTCGGGGTTCGGGCGAGCAGTACGTC.

The V gene is TRBV6-5, the J gene TRBJ1-6; possibly TRBD1 for D (5 bases). The CDR3 contains 18 residues. CDR1 is MNHEY and CDR2 is SVGAGI in the germline V gene. V lost 5 bases and J lost 0, with 17 bases in between. Written as DNA, the CDR3 is TGTGCCAGCAGTGTCGACAGAGAACCGGGCTCCTATAATTCACCCCTCCACTTT. Translation gives CASSVDREPGSYNSPLHF.

The CDR3 coding sequence is TGTGCCAGCTCACCGAGCTCGGTGAGCAATCAGCCCCAGCATTTT. Its protein is CASSPSSVSNQPQHF. The rearrangement uses TRBV18 and TRBJ1-5, with D hard to call. V lost 3 bases and J lost 1, with 10 bases in between. From germline, CDR1 is KGHSH and CDR2 LQKENI. The CDR3 runs 15 residues.

This clonotype is classed as medium-sized. The chain recombines TRBV7-2 with TRBJ2-1; TRBD2 is a possible D gene (5 bases). Germline CDR1 and CDR2: SGHTA and FQGNSA. The CDR3 has 17 amino acids. Trimming cost V 5 bases and J 4 bases, with 21 bases left between them. The CDR3 DNA reads TGTGCCAGCAGCCGAAATAGGCTGGAAAGGACTTACAATGAGCAGTTCTTC. It yields the protein CASSRNRLERTYNEQFF.

A word on this clonotype: A read error may be the cause here, since a much bigger clone is one base away. V and J are TRBV6-5 and TRBJ2-7, with D unclear. The length of the CDR3 is 13 residues. In germline, CDR1 is MNHEY, CDR2 SVGAGI. The chain's CDR3 is CARSWNSPYEQYF. The CDR3 DNA reads TGTGCCAGAAGTTGGAACAGTCCCTACGAGCAGTACTTC.

This clonotype is medium-sized (0.01 to 0.1%) in the sample. This sequence joins TRBV7-9 and TRBJ1-2, with 7 bases identical to TRBD1. The CDR3 totals 15 residues. CDR1 is SEHNR and CDR2 is FQNEAQ in the germline V gene (reference sequence). The V gene end was trimmed by 5 bases and the J gene end by 4 bases; junction bases not matched to a gene: 10. DNA of the CDR3: TGTGCCAGCAGCGCGGGGAGTCGGGACAGCTATGGCTACACCTTC. It codes for CASSAGSRDSYGYTF.

This chain links TRBV15 with TRBJ1-2; 9 bases align to TRBD1. Germline V gene sequence: CDR1 LNHNV, CDR2 YYDKDF (reference sequence). J gave up 4 bases and V 3 bases, and 6 bases lay outside the gene matches. CDR3 size: 15 residues. CDR3 region: CATSSRQGDGYGYTF. Written as DNA, the CDR3 is TGTGCCACCAGCAGTCGACAGGGGGACGGCTATGGCTACACCTTC. Filled out from reference TRBV15 and TRBJ1-2, the complete variable domain reads DAMVIQNPRYQVTQFGKPVTLSCSQTLNHNVMYWYQQKSSQAPKLLFHYYDKDFNNEADTPDNFQSRRPNTSFCFLDIRSPGLGDTAMYLCATSSRQGDGYGYTFGSGTRLTVV.